This passage covers 9 T cell receptor beta chains from one sample sequenced in a study of CD4+ T cells in melanoma (dated by TCRdb to between 2021 and 2024). The library was produced with the immunoSEQ multiplex PCR assay. Sourced from immuneACCESS, this table was stored by TCRdb with only in-frame sequences that have V and J called. A share of the clones is absent; for the studies checked, an unresolved V gene accounts for under half, and the remainder has no known explanation. Counted in this sample were around 11,000 clones; approximately 65% of them appeared once. The ten largest make up approximately 13% of the sample. Material: cells from a culture (not recorded whether cultured in vitro). The receptors were gathered from a human donor with melanoma.

Within the sample, this clone is medium-sized (0.01 to 0.1%). The chain carries TRBV5-8 and TRBJ1-3; a possible D gene is TRBD1 (6 bases). Germline V gene data show CDR1 as SGHTS and CDR2 as YDEGEE. V lost 0 bases and J lost 0, with 13 bases in between. This CDR3 is 17 amino acids long. CDR3 loop: CASSLAFVGGSGNTIYF. The CDR3 coding sequence is TGTGCCAGCAGCTTGGCCTTTGTAGGGGGCTCTGGAAACACCATATATTTT. The full variable domain, with the rest looked up from reference TRBV5-8 and TRBJ1-3, is EAGVTQSPTHLIKTRGQQATLRCSPISGHTSVYWYQQALGLGLQFLLWYDEGEERNRGNFPPRFSGRQFPNYSSELNVNALELEDSALYLCASSLAFVGGSGNTIYFGEGSWLTVV.

The chain couples TRBV6-1 to TRBJ1-6; D perhaps matches TRBD1 (6 bases). V lost 7 bases and J lost 7, with 17 bases in between. Germline lookup yields CDR1 MNHNS and CDR2 SASEGT. The CDR3 is 15 amino acids. This CDR3 is CASNSMDSGNSPLHF. CDR3 coding DNA: TGTGCCAGCAACTCAATGGACAGCGGGAATTCACCCCTCCACTTT.

The chain is built from TRBV4-2 and TRBJ2-5, with 8 bases matching TRBD1. This CDR3 is built from 15 residues. J lost 5 bases, V lost 4 bases, and 9 bases had no gene match. Germline V gene data show CDR1 as LGHNA and CDR2 as YNFKEQ. The CDR3 reads CASSLQGGTGETQYF. The CDR3 nucleotides are TGTGCCAGCAGCCTACAGGGGGGAACCGGGGAGACCCAGTACTTC.

The V and J genes are TRBV6-5 and TRBJ2-2; D gene unclear. The CDR3 loop spans 14 amino acids. Trimming pared 6 bases from V and 4 bases from J, leaving 12 bases between. Germline values: CDR1 MNHEY, CDR2 SVGAGI. The CDR3, as DNA: TGTGCCAGCAGACAACCCCTGGCCACCGGGGAGCTGTTTTTT. This encodes CASRQPLATGELFF.

The genes are TRBV7-8 and TRBJ2-7; D gene ambiguous. Looked up from germline, CDR1 is SGHVS and CDR2 is FQNEAQ. V lost 0 bases and J lost 3, with 3 bases in between. This CDR3 contains 12 residues. The CDR3 spells CASSLARYEQYF. CDR3 DNA sequence: TGTGCCAGCAGCTTAGCTCGCTACGAGCAGTACTTC.

The chain combines TRBV6-1 with TRBJ1-1, with a tentative D call TRBD1 (6 bases). This CDR3 contains 14 residues. V gave up 10 bases and J gave up 1 base, with 16 bases separating them. Germline CDR1 reads MNHNS; CDR2 reads SASEGT. The CDR3 DNA reads as TGTGCCACGATAGAACCGGGACAGAACACTGAAGCTTTCTTT. It translates to CATIEPGQNTEAFF.

In this sample, this clone turned up a few times. The chain uses TRBV2 and TRBJ2-1, with 7 bases aligning to TRBD2. Germline loops: CDR1 SNHLY, CDR2 FYNNEI. CDR3 length: 13 amino acids. The V gene end was trimmed by 8 bases and the J gene end by 9 bases; junction bases not matched to a gene: 10. CDR3 amino acids: CASGGLGGSEQFF. The CDR3 region has the DNA TGTGCCAGCGGAGGGCTCGGCGGGAGTGAGCAGTTCTTC.

The genes are TRBV5-8 and TRBJ2-7; 7 nucleotides agree with TRBD1. The CDR3 extends over 14 amino acids. J gave up 3 bases and V 4 bases, and 7 bases lay outside the gene matches. CDR1 is SGHTS and CDR2 is YDEGEE in the germline V gene. CDR3 in DNA: TGTGCCAGCAGCCGGCAGACAGGGAGCTACGAGCAGTACTTC. The encoded protein is CASSRQTGSYEQYF.

The chain joins TRBV19 to TRBJ2-3, with D possibly matching TRBD2 (5 bases). Looked up from germline, CDR1 is LNHDA and CDR2 is SQIVND (reference sequence). The length of the CDR3 is 14 residues. V was trimmed by 7 bases and J by 6 bases, leaving 17 bases between them. CDR3 protein: CASTPAGHLDTQYF. CDR3 sequence (DNA): TGTGCCAGTACCCCCGCGGGCCACCTGGATACGCAGTATTTT.